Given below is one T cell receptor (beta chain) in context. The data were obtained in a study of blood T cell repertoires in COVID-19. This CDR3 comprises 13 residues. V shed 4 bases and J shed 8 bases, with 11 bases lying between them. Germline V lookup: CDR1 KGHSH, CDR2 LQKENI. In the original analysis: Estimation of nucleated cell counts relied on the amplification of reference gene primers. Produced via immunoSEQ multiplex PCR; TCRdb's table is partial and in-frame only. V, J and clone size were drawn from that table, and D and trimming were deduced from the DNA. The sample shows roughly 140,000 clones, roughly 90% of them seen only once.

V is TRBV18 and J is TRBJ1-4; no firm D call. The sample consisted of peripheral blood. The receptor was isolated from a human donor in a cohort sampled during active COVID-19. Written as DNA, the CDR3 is TGTGCCAGCTCACGCGGTAGTAACGAAAAACTGTTTTTT. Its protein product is CASSRGSNEKLFF.